The clone carrying this TCR beta chain was seen more than once but under ten times. Its antigen is as yet unknown. These data come from a study of T cell repertoires in cytomegalovirus infection. Study as a whole: TCR beta signatures that were public indicated CMV infection and matching HLA type. General study results and limits: Adding up the frequency of public TCR beta families identified people who carried CMV plus the relevant HLA. Dominant in the ex vivo response were TCR beta clonotypes restricted by HLA-C and specific for CMV.

This CDR3 spans 14 amino acids. In germline, CDR1 is MGHDK, CDR2 SYGVNS. The V and J ends lost 8 bases and 7 bases respectively, with 18 bases between them. TCRdb redid the calling of the reads with MiXCR, one entry per CDR3 protein. Of about 350,000 distinct CDR3 sequences in the sample, 34% were seen once. The V gene is TRBV25-1, the J gene TRBJ1-5; possibly TRBD1 for D (5 bases). The sequencing used cultured PBMCs, collected from culture after CMV antigen stimulation. This receptor was taken from a human donor in good health (CMV status not recorded). Some clones in this sample may be carry-over from other donors' samples. CDR3 in amino acids: CASEEGRDGQPQHF. For the CDR3, the DNA is TGTGCCAGCGAGGAAGGTCGGGACGGGCAGCCCCAGCATTTT.